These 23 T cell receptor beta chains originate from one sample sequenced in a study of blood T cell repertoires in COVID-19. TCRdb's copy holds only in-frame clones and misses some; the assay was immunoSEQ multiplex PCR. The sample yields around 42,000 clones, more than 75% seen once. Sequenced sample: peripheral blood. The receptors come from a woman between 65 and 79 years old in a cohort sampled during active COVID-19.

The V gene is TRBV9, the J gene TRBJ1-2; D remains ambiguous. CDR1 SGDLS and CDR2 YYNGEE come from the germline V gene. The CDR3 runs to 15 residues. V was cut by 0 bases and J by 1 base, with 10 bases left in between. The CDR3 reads CASSVGGGFNYGYTF. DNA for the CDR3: TGTGCCAGCAGCGTAGGTGGAGGGTTTAACTATGGCTACACCTTC.

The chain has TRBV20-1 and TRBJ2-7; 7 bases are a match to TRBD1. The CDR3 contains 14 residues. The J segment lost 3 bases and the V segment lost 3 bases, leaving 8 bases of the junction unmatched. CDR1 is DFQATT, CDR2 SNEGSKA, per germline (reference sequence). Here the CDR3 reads CSASTGTDYYEQYF. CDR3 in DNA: TGCAGTGCTAGTACCGGGACAGATTACTACGAGCAGTACTTC.

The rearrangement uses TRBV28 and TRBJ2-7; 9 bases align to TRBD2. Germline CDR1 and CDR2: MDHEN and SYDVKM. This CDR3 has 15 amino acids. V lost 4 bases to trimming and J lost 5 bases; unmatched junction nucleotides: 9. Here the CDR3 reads CASSSPAGGPDEQYF. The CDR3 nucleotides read TGTGCCAGCAGTTCGCCGGCGGGAGGGCCCGACGAGCAGTACTTC.

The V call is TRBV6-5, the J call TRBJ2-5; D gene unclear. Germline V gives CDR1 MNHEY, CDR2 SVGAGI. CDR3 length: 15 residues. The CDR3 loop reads CASLGVLLYQETQYF. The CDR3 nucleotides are TGTGCGTCTCTTGGAGTTCTCCTGTACCAAGAGACCCAGTACTTC.

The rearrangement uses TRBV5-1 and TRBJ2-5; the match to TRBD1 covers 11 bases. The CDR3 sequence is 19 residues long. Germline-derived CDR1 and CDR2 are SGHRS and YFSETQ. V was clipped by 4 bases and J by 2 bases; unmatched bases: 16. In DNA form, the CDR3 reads TGCGCCAGCAGCCCCCGGACAGGGGGCGCAATCGCGGTTCAAGAGACCCAGTACTTC. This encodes CASSPRTGGAIAVQETQYF.

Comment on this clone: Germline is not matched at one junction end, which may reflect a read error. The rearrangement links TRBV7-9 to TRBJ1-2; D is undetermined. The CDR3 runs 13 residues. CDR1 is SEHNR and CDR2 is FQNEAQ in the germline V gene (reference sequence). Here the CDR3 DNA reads TGTGCCAGCAGCCAGTCGGCAGCGGCACCCCGGTCTTTC. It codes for CASSQSAAAPRSF. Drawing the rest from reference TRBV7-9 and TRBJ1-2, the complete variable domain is DTGVSQNPRHKITKRGQNVTFRCDPISEHNRLYWYRQTLGQGPEFLTYFQNEAQLEKSRLLSDRFSAERPKGSFSTLEIQRTEQGDSAMYLCASSQSAAAPRSFGSGTRLTVV.

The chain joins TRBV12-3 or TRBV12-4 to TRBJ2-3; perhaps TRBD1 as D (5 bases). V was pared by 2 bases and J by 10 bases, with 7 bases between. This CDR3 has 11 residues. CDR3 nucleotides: TGTGCCAGCAGTTTAAGGGGTGCGCAGTATTTT. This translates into CASSLRGAQYF.

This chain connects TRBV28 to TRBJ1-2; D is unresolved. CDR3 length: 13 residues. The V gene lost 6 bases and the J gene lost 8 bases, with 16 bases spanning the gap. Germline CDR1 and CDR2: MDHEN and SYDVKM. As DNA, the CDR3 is TGTGCCAGCAGGGCTGGGGAGCCGAAGGGCTACACCTTC. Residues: CASRAGEPKGYTF.

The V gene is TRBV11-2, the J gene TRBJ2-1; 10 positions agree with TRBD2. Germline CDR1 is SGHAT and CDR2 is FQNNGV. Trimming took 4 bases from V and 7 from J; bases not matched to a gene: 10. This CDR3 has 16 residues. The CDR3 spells CASSSPTSGMGNEQFF. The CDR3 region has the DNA TGTGCCAGCAGCTCCCCCACTAGCGGGATGGGAAATGAGCAGTTCTTC. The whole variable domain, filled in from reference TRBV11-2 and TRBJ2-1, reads EAGVAQSPRYKIIEKRQSVAFWCNPISGHATLYWYQQILGQGPKLLIQFQNNGVVDDSQLPKDRFSAERLKGVDSTLKIQPAKLEDSAVYLCASSSPTSGMGNEQFFGPGTRLTVL.

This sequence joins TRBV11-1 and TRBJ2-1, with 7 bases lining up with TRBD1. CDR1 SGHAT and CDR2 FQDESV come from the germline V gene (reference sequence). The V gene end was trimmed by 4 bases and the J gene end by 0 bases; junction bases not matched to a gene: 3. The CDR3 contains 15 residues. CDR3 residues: CASSSTGRSYNEQFF. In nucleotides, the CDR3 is TGTGCCAGCAGCTCGACAGGGCGCTCCTACAATGAGCAGTTCTTC.

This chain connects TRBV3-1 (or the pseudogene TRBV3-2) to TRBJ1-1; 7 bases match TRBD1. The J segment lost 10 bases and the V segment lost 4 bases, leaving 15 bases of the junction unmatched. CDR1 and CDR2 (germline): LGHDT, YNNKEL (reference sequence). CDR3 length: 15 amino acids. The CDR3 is CASSLKWDSRDSAFF. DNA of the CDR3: TGTGCCAGCAGCCTCAAATGGGACAGTCGAGATTCAGCTTTCTTT.

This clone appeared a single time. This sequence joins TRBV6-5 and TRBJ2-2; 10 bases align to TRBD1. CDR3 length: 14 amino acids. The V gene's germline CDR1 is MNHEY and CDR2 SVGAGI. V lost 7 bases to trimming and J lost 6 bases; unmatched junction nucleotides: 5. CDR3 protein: CASNLGQGAGELFF. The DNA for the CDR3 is TGTGCCAGCAACCTCGGACAGGGGGCCGGGGAGCTGTTTTTT.

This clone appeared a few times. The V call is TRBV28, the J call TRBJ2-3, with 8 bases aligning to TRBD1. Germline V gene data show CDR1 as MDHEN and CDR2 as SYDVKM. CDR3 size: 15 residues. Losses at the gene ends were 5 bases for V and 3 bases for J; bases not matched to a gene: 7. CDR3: CASSPTGVGTDTQYF. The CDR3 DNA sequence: TGTGCCAGCAGTCCGACAGGGGTCGGGACAGATACGCAGTATTTT.

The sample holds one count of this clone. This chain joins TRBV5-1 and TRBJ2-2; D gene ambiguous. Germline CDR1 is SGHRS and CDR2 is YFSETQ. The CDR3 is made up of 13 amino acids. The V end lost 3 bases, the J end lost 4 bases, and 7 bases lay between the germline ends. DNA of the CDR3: TGCGCCAGCAGCTCCTACAGCACCGGGGAGCTGTTTTTT. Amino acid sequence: CASSSYSTGELFF.

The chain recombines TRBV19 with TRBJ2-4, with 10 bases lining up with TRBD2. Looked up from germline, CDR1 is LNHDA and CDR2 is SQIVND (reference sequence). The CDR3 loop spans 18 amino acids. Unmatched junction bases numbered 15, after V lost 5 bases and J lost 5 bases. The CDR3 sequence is CASSAPLAGVPGENIQYF. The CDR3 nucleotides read TGTGCCAGTAGTGCCCCGCTAGCGGGAGTCCCGGGGGAAAACATTCAGTACTTC.

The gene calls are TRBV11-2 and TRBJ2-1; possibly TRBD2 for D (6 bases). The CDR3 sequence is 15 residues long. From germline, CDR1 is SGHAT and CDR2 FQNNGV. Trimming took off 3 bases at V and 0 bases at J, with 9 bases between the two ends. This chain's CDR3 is CASSFPGLSYNEQFF. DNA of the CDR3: TGTGCCAGCAGCTTCCCGGGACTCTCCTACAATGAGCAGTTCTTC.

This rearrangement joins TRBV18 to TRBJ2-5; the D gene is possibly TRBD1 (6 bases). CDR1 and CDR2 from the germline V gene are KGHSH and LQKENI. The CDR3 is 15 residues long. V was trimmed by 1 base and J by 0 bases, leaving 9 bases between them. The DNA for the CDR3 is TGTGCCAGCTCACCACTTAAGGGGGACCAAGAGACCCAGTACTTC. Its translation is CASSPLKGDQETQYF.

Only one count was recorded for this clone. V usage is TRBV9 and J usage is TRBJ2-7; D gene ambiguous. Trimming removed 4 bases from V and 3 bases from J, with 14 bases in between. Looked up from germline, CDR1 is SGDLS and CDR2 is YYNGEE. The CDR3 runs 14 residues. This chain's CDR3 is CASSLNTEVYEQYF. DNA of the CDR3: TGTGCCAGCAGCCTAAACACAGAAGTCTACGAGCAGTACTTC.

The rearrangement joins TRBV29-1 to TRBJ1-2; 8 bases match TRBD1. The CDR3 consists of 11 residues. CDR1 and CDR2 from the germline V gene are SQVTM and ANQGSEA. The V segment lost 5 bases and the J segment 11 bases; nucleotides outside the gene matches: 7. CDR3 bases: TGCAGCGTTCCCGAAAACAGGGGGTACACCTTC. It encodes CSVPENRGYTF. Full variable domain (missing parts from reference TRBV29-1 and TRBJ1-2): SAVISQKPSRDICQRGTSLTIQCQVDSQVTMMFWYRQQPGQSLTLIATANQGSEATYESGFVIDKFPISRPNLTFSTLTVSNMSPEDSSIYLCSVPENRGYTFGSGTRLTVV.

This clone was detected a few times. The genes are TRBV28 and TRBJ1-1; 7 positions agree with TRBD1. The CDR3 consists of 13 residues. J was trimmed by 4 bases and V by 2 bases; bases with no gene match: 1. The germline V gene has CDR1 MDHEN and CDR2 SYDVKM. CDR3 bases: TGTGCCAGCAGTTTAAGGGGGCTCACTGAAGCTTTCTTT. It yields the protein CASSLRGLTEAFF.

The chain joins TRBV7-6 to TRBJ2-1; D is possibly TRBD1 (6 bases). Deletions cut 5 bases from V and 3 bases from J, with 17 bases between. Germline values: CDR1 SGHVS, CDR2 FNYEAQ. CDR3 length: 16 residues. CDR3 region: CASSPKLRDNYNEQFF. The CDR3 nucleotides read TGTGCCAGCAGCCCGAAGCTCCGGGACAACTACAATGAGCAGTTCTTC.

Here the CDR3 DNA reads TGTGCCAGCAGCTTCGACAGGTACCAAGAGACCCAGTACTTC. This gives the protein CASSFDRYQETQYF. This sequence joins TRBV7-9 and TRBJ2-5, with a tentative D call TRBD1 (6 bases). V lost 3 bases and J 0 bases, leaving 8 bases between the germline ends. The CDR3 is made up of 14 amino acids. CDR1 and CDR2 (germline): SEHNR, FQNEAQ (reference sequence).

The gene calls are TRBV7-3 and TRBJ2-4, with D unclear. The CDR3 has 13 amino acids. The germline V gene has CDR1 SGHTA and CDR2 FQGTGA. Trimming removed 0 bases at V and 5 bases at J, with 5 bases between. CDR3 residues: CASSLTQENIQYF. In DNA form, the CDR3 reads TGTGCCAGCAGCTTAACGCAGGAAAACATTCAGTACTTC.